This T cell receptor beta chain was profiled in a study of CD8+CD57+ T cells in acquired aplastic anemia. Study context: On average, sorted CD4+ and CD8+ cells gave roughly 2.9 ug of DNA.

Selection for sequencing was limited to patients who had shown CD8+CD57+ cell expansion by flow cytometry. Patients had not yet gotten any therapy when their blood was taken for sampling. Both TCR beta VDJ combination and CDR3 sequence profiling were carried out. Genomic DNA was the template for this profiling. TCRdb analysed the reads with MiXCR anew, one entry per CDR3 protein. The sample includes 250,000 to 350,000 distinct CDR3 sequences, roughly 59% of them seen just once. Whole-study findings and limits: Around 30 sequences, all CD8+ CDR3, were shared between patients and controls.

Regarding this clonotype: Its matching antigen is unknown. Sequence at one end of the junction differs from germline and may be a read error.

Germline assignment: CDR1 MRHNA and CDR2 SNTAGT. CDR3 size: 13 residues. The chain is built from TRBV6-4 and TRBJ2-7; no clear D gene. Sample: sorted CD4+, CD8+, or CD8+CD57+ T cells (not recorded which) from PBMCs. This sequence was found in a human donor with aplastic anemia. The CDR3 loop reads CATSDFNAYEQYF. As DNA, the CDR3 is TGTGCCACCAGTGACTTCAACGCCTACGAGCAGTACTTC.